This TCR beta chain is drawn from a study of T cell responses to AZD1222 COVID-19 vaccine. Sequencing used immunoSEQ multiplex PCR; TCRdb keeps in-frame clones, though not all of them. The sample consists of 80,000 or so clones, 70% to 90% of them appearing once. The CDR3 runs 17 residues. Germline V lookup: CDR1 LGHNA, CDR2 YNFKEQ. V lost 0 bases and J lost 3; bases outside the gene matches: 7. This receptor was taken from an adult in good health. This sequence joins TRBV4-2 and TRBJ2-3, with TRBD2 matching over 9 bases. The sequenced sample was peripheral blood, obtained on day 0 of AZD1222 vaccination. CDR3 protein: CASSQEGSAGGTDTQYF. The CDR3 DNA follows: TGTGCCAGCAGCCAAGAGGGGTCGGCGGGAGGGACAGATACGCAGTATTTT.